The entry below gives a single TCR beta chain sequence along with its context. Its antigen is not known. This record belongs to a study of T cells in Graves' hyperthyroidism and ophthalmopathy. Each diagnosis was grounded in clinical symptoms, serum thyroxine and TRAb, thyroid ultrasound, and orbital computed tomography. The study, taken as a whole, reports: In the blood, most expanded thyroid clonotypes above 0.001 appeared as well.

RNA transcripts gave rise to amplified TCR beta CDR3 regions. The primer set for the first-round RT-PCR of the TCR CDR3 was HTBI. TCRdb re-called the multiplex PCR reads with MiXCR, one entry per CDR3 protein. In the table there are approximately 700,000 distinct CDR3 sequences, 45% of which are singletons. The sequence was collected from an adult man with Graves' disease, either hyperthyroidism or ophthalmopathy (not recorded which). The sequencing sample was made of peripheral blood or thyroid tissue (not recorded which).

The CDR3 here is CASSMGGSRNTGELFF. As DNA, the CDR3 is TGTGCCAGTAGCATGGGCGGGAGTCGTAACACCGGGGAGCTGTTTTTT. The chain joins TRBV19 to TRBJ2-2; 7 bases fit TRBD2. The V gene's germline CDR1 is LNHDA and CDR2 SQIVND (reference sequence). This CDR3 region has 16 residues. The V and J ends lost 6 bases and 2 bases, in that order; junction bases with no gene match: 9.